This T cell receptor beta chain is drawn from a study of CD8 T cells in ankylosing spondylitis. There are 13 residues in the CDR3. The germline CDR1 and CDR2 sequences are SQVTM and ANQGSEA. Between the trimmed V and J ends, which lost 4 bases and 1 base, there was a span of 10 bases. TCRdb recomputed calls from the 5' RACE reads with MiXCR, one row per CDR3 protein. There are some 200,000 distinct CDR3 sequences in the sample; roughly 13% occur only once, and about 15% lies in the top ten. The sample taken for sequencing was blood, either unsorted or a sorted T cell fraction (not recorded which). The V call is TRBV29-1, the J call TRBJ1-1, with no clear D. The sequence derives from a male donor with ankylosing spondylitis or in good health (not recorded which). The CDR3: CSVAGPPNTEAFF. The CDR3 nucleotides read TGCAGCGTTGCTGGTCCCCCGAACACTGAAGCTTTCTTT.